The rows below give T cell receptor beta chains drawn from one sample of a study of cytomegalovirus exposure and HLA in healthy donors. Sequenced by immunoSEQ multiplex PCR; TCRdb stores in-frame clones only, minus some. The table records 110,000 or so clones, around 85% of them present only once. Sequencing used PBMCs. Receptor source: a woman aged 18-29 years in good health and CMV-seronegative. Both conserved end residues are trimmed from each CDR3. Each record gives: CDR3 protein, V gene, J gene.

ASSQEQQINQPQH,TRBV4-1,TRBJ1-5
ASGEGEAF,TRBV6-5,TRBJ1-1
ASSFRDSAPLH,TRBV5-1,TRBJ1-6
ASRTGFRAGELF,TRBV27,TRBJ2-2
ASSSGTGRTEAF,TRBV5-8,TRBJ1-1
ASSLSGTGVYEQY,TRBV27,TRBJ2-7
ASSSLDRGRTGELF,TRBV11-3,TRBJ2-2
ASSVSGGSTDTQY,TRBV6-5,TRBJ2-3
ASSESGGGDEQF,TRBV11-1,TRBJ2-1
ASSMGNTKGF,TRBV19,TRBJ1-1
ATSRALLETQY,TRBV15,TRBJ2-5
ASSPTGGFIGYT,TRBV5-1,TRBJ1-2
ASSQRLAGELGNEQF,TRBV11-2,TRBJ2-1
SVERGQGATGELF,TRBV29-1,TRBJ2-2
ASSSLRGGWGEQY,TRBV11-2,TRBJ2-7
AWSTGTGAPEQY,TRBV30,TRBJ2-7
ATSSTGDYGYT,TRBV15,TRBJ1-2
AWSVRRFGTGNTEAF,TRBV30,TRBJ1-1
ASSWDRADTQY,TRBV5-6,TRBJ2-3
ASSGLSYQETQY,TRBV7-9,TRBJ2-5
ASSTGQGTDTQY,TRBV7-3,TRBJ2-3
ASGLVRIVFRGRSSMNTEAF,TRBV12-5,TRBJ1-1
ASSQDPDEQF,TRBV4-1,TRBJ2-1
ASTRVGELF,TRBV7-3,TRBJ2-2
ASSVDRDQETQY,TRBV9,TRBJ2-5
ASSLAGLGTEDGYT,TRBV7-9,TRBJ1-2
ASSLEQGDRYGYT,TRBV5-6,TRBJ1-2
ASSFMRVNEQF,TRBV27,TRBJ2-1
ASSPGGLAGVYNEQF,TRBV28,TRBJ2-1
ASSTKDRGPYGYT,TRBV11-2,TRBJ1-2
ATGGAVSNQPQH,TRBV19,TRBJ1-5
ASSYRPGTDTQY,TRBV6-6,TRBJ2-3
ASSPERPSGGLQETQY,TRBV18,TRBJ2-5
ASTPTTSYEQY,TRBV2,TRBJ2-7
ASSAAGTGELF,TRBV6-5,TRBJ2-2
ATSRDGRHNTGELF,TRBV15,TRBJ2-2
ASSLVGVAGKISGGRQETQY,TRBV7-6,TRBJ2-5
ASSAEGQGSYEQY,TRBV9,TRBJ2-7